This TCR beta chain was sequenced for a study of memory CD4+ T cells and cytomegalovirus serostatus. Study results and caveats: About two fifths of the roughly 160 known CMV-associated TCRbeta sequences appeared in CD4+ memory.

In the source study's methods: After removing out-of-frame reads, under 2.5 million distinct TCRbeta sequences remained. Method: immunoSEQ multiplex PCR; TCRdb's copy keeps in-frame clones and lacks some. The DNA gave D and trimming, while V, J and clone size come from that table. The profile shows over 60,000 clones, roughly 80% of them singletons. Germline V CDR1 and CDR2: MNHNS, SASEGT. Trimming pared 4 bases from V and 2 bases from J, leaving 9 bases between. This CDR3 spans 13 amino acids. Note on this clone: Its antigen is as yet unknown.

Single viable CD3+CD4+CD8-CD45RO+ cells were sorted as the memory CD4+ T cells. Sequencing used memory CD4+ T cells from blood. This clonotype was obtained from an adult in good health and CMV-seronegative. The chain joins TRBV6-1 to TRBJ2-7; no reliable D call. CDR3 nucleotides: TGTGCCAGCAGTGTAGCAGGCGCCTACGAGCAGTACTTC. Amino acids: CASSVAGAYEQYF.